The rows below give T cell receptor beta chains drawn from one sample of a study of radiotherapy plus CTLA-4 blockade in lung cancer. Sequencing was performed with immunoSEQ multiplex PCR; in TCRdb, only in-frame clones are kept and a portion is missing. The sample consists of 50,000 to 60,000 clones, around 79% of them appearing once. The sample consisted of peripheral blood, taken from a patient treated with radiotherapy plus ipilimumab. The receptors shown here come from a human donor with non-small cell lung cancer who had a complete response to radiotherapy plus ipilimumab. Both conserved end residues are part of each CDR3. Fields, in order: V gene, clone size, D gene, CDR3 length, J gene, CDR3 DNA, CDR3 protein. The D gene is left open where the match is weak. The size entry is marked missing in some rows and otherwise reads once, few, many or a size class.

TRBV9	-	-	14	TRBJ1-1	TGTGCCAGCAGCGTTAGGGGTCTGGGCACTGAAGCTTTCTTT	CASSVRGLGTEAFF
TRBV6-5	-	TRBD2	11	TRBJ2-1	TGTGCCAGCACCGGGGGGAATGAGCAGTTCTTC	CASTGGNEQFF
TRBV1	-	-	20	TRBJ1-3	TGCACCAGCAGACGAAACATAGAGGGGACAGGGGCTGTATCTGGAAACACCATATATTTT	CTSRRNIEGTGAVSGNTIYF
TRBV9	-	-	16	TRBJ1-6	TGTGCCAGCAGCTCCTCCCGGGGAGATTATAATTCACCCCTCCACTTT	CASSSSRGDYNSPLHF
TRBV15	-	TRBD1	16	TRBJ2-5	TGTGCCACCAGCAGAGATGTAGGACAGGGGAGGGAGACCCAGTACTTC	CATSRDVGQGRETQYF
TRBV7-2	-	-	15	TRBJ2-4	TGTGCCAGCAGCTTAGATGAGAGTCAGGGAAACATTCAGTACTTC	CASSLDESQGNIQYF
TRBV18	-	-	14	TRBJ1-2	TGTGCCAGCTCACCCAAACGGGGAGTGGGTGGCTACACCTTC	CASSPKRGVGGYTF
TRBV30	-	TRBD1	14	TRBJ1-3	TGTGCCTGGCGGACAGGGGGACCTGGAAACACCATATATTTT	CAWRTGGPGNTIYF
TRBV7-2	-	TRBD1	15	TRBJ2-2	TGTGCCAGCAGCCGGACAGGGGTGGACACCGGGGAGCTGTTTTTT	CASSRTGVDTGELFF
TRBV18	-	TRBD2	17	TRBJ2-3	TGTGCCAGCTCACCACCGGATGGGACTAGCGGGACGGATACGCAGTATTTT	CASSPPDGTSGTDTQYF
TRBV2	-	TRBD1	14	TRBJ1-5	TGTGCCAGCAGTTCCGGGACAGGAAATCAGCCCCAGCATTTT	CASSSGTGNQPQHF
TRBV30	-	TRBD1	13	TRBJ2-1	TGTGCCTGGTCGACAGGGGGCAGGGATGAGCAGTTCTTC	CAWSTGGRDEQFF
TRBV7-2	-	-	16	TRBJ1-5	TGTGCCAGCAGCTTCACCGGGACAAATGGCGAACAGCCCCAGCATTTT	CASSFTGTNGEQPQHF
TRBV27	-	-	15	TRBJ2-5	TGTGCCAGCAGTTCCTTGGGTCCGGGGAAAGAGACCCAGTACTTC	CASSSLGPGKETQYF
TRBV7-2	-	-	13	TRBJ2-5	TGTGCCAGCAGCTTAGGGGAGAGAGAGACCCAGTACTTC	CASSLGERETQYF
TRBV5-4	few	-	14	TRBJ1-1	TGTGCCAGCAGCTTCCGTTGGAGGAACACTGAAGCTTTCTTT	CASSFRWRNTEAFF
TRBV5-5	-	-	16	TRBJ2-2	TGTGCCAGCAGCTTGCTAGGGGAGGAGAAGACCGGGGAGCTGTTTTTT	CASSLLGEEKTGELFF
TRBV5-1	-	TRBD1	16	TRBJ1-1	TGCGCCAGCAGCATGACAGGGATAAGGGGGGACACTGAAGCTTTCTTT	CASSMTGIRGDTEAFF
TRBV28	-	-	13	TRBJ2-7	TGTGCCAGCTTAGGGGTCAAAAACTACGAGCAGTACTTC	CASLGVKNYEQYF
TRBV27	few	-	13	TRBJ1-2	TGTGCCAGCAGTCCCTTGGGAGGCTATGGCTACACCTTC	CASSPLGGYGYTF
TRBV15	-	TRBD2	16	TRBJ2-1	TGTGCCACCAGCAGAGATCTAGCGGGATCCCTCAATGAGCAGTTCTTC	CATSRDLAGSLNEQFF
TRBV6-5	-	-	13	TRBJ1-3	TGTGCCAGCAGTTCTGGGAGGGGAAACACCATATATTTT	CASSSGRGNTIYF
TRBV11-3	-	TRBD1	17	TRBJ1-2	TGTGCCAGCAGCTCCGGACAGGGAAGGAATTATAACTATGGCTACACCTTC	CASSSGQGRNYNYGYTF
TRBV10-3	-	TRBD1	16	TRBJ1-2	TGTGCCATCAGTGGACGGGACAGGGAGCGTGGCTATGGCTACACCTTC	CAISGRDRERGYGYTF
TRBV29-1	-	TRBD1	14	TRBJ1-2	TGCAGCGTTCTGCGACAGGGTATGACCTATGGCTACACCTTC	CSVLRQGMTYGYTF
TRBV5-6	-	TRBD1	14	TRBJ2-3	TGTGCCAGCAGCGAGGTGGACAGGGCAGATACGCAGTATTTT	CASSEVDRADTQYF
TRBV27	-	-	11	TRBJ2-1	TGTGCCAGCAGTTGGGGGGGCGAGCAGTTCTTC	CASSWGGEQFF
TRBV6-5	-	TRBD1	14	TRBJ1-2	TGTGCCAGCAGTGCCTCCGGGACAGTCTATGGCTACACCTTC	CASSASGTVYGYTF
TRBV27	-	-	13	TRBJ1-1	TGTGCCAGCAGTTGGAGGGTCAGCACTGAAGCTTTCTTT	CASSWRVSTEAFF
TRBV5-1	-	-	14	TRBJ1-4	TGCGCCAGCAGCTTGACAGGAGACAATGAAAAACTGTTTTTT	CASSLTGDNEKLFF
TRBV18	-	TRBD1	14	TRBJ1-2	TGTGCCAGCTCACCGGAACAGGGGAACTATGGCTACACCTTC	CASSPEQGNYGYTF
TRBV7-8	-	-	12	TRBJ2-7	TGTGCCAGCAGCTTAAGCACGTACGAGCAGTACTTC	CASSLSTYEQYF
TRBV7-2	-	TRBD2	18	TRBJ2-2	TGTGCCAGCAGCTTAGTTTGGGGACTAGCGGAGAACACCGGGGAGCTGTTTTTT	CASSLVWGLAENTGELFF
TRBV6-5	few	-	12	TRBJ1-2	TGTGCCAATGGGGGGATGAACTATGGCTACACCTTC	CANGGMNYGYTF
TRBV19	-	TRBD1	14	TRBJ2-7	TGTGCCAGTAGTAAAGGGACAGGGATCTACGAGCAGTACTTC	CASSKGTGIYEQYF
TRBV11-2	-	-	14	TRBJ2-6	TGTGCCAGCAGCTTGCCAAATCCGAGGGGGGTCCTGACTTTC	CASSLPNPRGVLTF
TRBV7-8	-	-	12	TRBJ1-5	TGTGCCAGCAGCTTACAGTTTCAGCCCCAGCATTTT	CASSLQFQPQHF
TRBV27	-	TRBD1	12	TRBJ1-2	TGTGCCAGCAGGTACGGGACAGGGCGCTACACCTTC	CASRYGTGRYTF
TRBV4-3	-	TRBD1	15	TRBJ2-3	TGCGCCAGCAGCCAAACAGGGGCTTCCACAGATACGCAGTATTTT	CASSQTGASTDTQYF
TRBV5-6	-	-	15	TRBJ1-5	TGTGCCAGCAGCTTTAAACAGGTGACCAATCAGCCCCAGCATTTT	CASSFKQVTNQPQHF
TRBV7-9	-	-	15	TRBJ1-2	TGTGCCAGCAGCTTGGACTCGCCGGGGGTTTATGGCTACACCTTC	CASSLDSPGVYGYTF
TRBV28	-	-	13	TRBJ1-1	TGTGCCAGCAGTTTAGCAGGAGGGGCTGAAGCTTTCTTT	CASSLAGGAEAFF
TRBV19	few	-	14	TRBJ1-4	TGTGCCAGTAGCTTCGGGGGGGAGGTTGAAAAACTGTTTTTT	CASSFGGEVEKLFF
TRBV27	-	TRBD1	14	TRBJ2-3	TGTGCCAGCAGTTTTGGACAGGGCACAGATACGCAGTATTTT	CASSFGQGTDTQYF
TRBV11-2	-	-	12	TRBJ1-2	TGTGCCAGCAGCGGGCGGGCGGAGGGCTACACCTTC	CASSGRAEGYTF
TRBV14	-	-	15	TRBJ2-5	TGTGCCAGCAGCCAACTTGGCGGGCCGTACGCGACCCAGTACTTC	CASSQLGGPYATQYF
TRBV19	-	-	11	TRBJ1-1	TGTGCCAGTAGTCTTTACACTGAAGCTTTCTTT	CASSLYTEAFF
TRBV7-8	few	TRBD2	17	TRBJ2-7	TGTGCCAGCAGCTTAGCTCCTCCGGGACTAGCGGTATACGAGCAGTACTTC	CASSLAPPGLAVYEQYF
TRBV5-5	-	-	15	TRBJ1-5	TGTGCCAGCAGCCCTTCATGGGACAAAAATCAGCCCCAGCATTTT	CASSPSWDKNQPQHF
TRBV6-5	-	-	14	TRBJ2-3	TGTGCCAGCAGTCCCGGGACTAGCACAGATACGCAGTATTTT	CASSPGTSTDTQYF
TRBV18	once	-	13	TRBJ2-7	TGTGCCAGCTCTATAGTACCGGTCTACGAGCAGTACTTC	CASSIVPVYEQYF